These T cell receptor beta chains were read from a single sample in a study of T cells in localized non-small cell lung cancer. Sequencing used immunoSEQ multiplex PCR; TCRdb keeps in-frame clones, though not all of them. The sample includes some 90,000 clones, over 80% seen only once; the top ten take roughly 14%. The sequenced sample was peripheral blood, obtained before any cancer treatment. These receptors originate from a man aged 40 to 70 with stage I squamous cell lung carcinoma. The CDR3 runs from the conserved cysteine through the conserved F or W. Fields, in order: V gene, clone size, J gene, D gene, CDR3 protein, CDR3 DNA. The D gene is left open where the match is weak. For some rows the clone size is stated as once, few or many, or as a class when expanded; others skip it.

v_call: TRBV6-1
clone_size: NA
j_call: TRBJ2-5
d_call: NA
cdr3_aa: CAATFDWTIQETQYF
cdr3_nt: TGTGCCGCCACATTCGACTGGACAATACAAGAGACCCAGTACTTC

v_call: TRBV2
clone_size: once
j_call: TRBJ2-7
d_call: NA
cdr3_aa: CASSGSRGGGYEQYF
cdr3_nt: TGTGCCAGCAGTGGATCCCGGGGAGGGGGCTACGAGCAGTACTTC

v_call: TRBV19
clone_size: NA
j_call: TRBJ1-2
d_call: NA
cdr3_aa: CASAVPNYGYTF
cdr3_nt: TGTGCCAGTGCAGTCCCTAACTATGGCTACACCTTC

v_call: TRBV6-6
clone_size: NA
j_call: TRBJ1-1
d_call: NA
cdr3_aa: CASSYARVGGEAFF
cdr3_nt: TGTGCCAGCAGTTATGCCCGGGTGGGGGGCGAAGCTTTCTTT

v_call: TRBV2
clone_size: NA
j_call: TRBJ1-3
d_call: TRBD1
cdr3_aa: CASSRDRAGNTIYF
cdr3_nt: TGTGCCAGCAGCCGAGACAGGGCTGGAAACACCATATATTTT

v_call: TRBV18
clone_size: NA
j_call: TRBJ1-5
d_call: NA
cdr3_aa: CASSLGYHQPQHF
cdr3_nt: TGTGCCAGCTCACTGGGGTACCATCAGCCCCAGCATTTT

v_call: TRBV18
clone_size: NA
j_call: TRBJ2-2
d_call: TRBD2
cdr3_aa: CASSPLNPGLATTGELFF
cdr3_nt: TGTGCCAGCTCACCACTGAACCCGGGACTAGCAACCACCGGGGAGCTGTTTTTT

v_call: TRBV11-2
clone_size: NA
j_call: TRBJ2-5
d_call: TRBD1
cdr3_aa: CASGQDRQETQYF
cdr3_nt: TGTGCCAGCGGACAGGACAGGCAAGAGACCCAGTACTTC

v_call: TRBV5-1
clone_size: NA
j_call: TRBJ1-6
d_call: NA
cdr3_aa: CASRAVALNSPLHF
cdr3_nt: TGCGCCAGCAGAGCGGTTGCGTTGAATTCACCCCTCCACTTT

v_call: TRBV6-6
clone_size: NA
j_call: TRBJ2-3
d_call: TRBD2
cdr3_aa: CASRPGLAYADTQYF
cdr3_nt: TGTGCCAGCAGACCAGGACTAGCGTATGCAGATACGCAGTATTTT

v_call: TRBV18
clone_size: NA
j_call: TRBJ2-6
d_call: NA
cdr3_aa: CASSIPPSGANVLTF
cdr3_nt: TGTGCCAGCTCCATCCCCCCCTCTGGGGCCAACGTCCTGACTTTC

v_call: TRBV27
clone_size: NA
j_call: TRBJ2-1
d_call: NA
cdr3_aa: CASRKADISYNEQFF
cdr3_nt: TGTGCCAGCAGAAAAGCGGACATCTCCTACAATGAGCAGTTCTTC

v_call: TRBV6-5
clone_size: NA
j_call: TRBJ1-1
d_call: NA
cdr3_aa: CASRTGLGLAEAFF
cdr3_nt: TGTGCCAGCAGGACAGGTTTGGGACTCGCTGAAGCTTTCTTT

v_call: TRBV4-1
clone_size: NA
j_call: TRBJ1-5
d_call: NA
cdr3_aa: CASSQGFNSYQPQHF
cdr3_nt: TGCGCCAGCAGCCAAGGTTTCAACAGCTATCAGCCCCAGCATTTT

v_call: TRBV18
clone_size: NA
j_call: TRBJ1-3
d_call: NA
cdr3_aa: CASSTKRAGDSGNTIYF
cdr3_nt: TGTGCCAGCTCAACCAAGCGGGCAGGCGACTCTGGAAACACCATATATTTT

v_call: TRBV5-8
clone_size: NA
j_call: TRBJ2-5
d_call: TRBD1
cdr3_aa: CASTAQGAIEETQYF
cdr3_nt: TGTGCCAGCACAGCACAGGGGGCAATAGAAGAGACCCAGTACTTC

v_call: TRBV27
clone_size: NA
j_call: TRBJ1-1
d_call: TRBD1
cdr3_aa: CASSSPRQGSGTEAFF
cdr3_nt: TGTGCCAGCAGTTCCCCCCGACAGGGGAGCGGCACTGAAGCTTTCTTT

v_call: TRBV7-2
clone_size: NA
j_call: TRBJ1-3
d_call: TRBD1
cdr3_aa: CASSDRGGNTIYF
cdr3_nt: TGTGCCAGCAGCGACAGGGGTGGAAACACCATATATTTT

v_call: TRBV5-1
clone_size: NA
j_call: TRBJ2-1
d_call: TRBD2
cdr3_aa: CASSLAGGPPEQFF
cdr3_nt: TGCGCCAGCAGCTTAGCGGGGGGGCCTCCTGAGCAGTTCTTC

v_call: TRBV28
clone_size: NA
j_call: TRBJ1-5
d_call: NA
cdr3_aa: CASSSMVRQAQPQHF
cdr3_nt: TGTGCCAGCAGTTCGATGGTCCGCCAGGCCCAGCCCCAGCATTTT

v_call: TRBV28
clone_size: NA
j_call: TRBJ1-5
d_call: NA
cdr3_aa: CASSPTTGDYSNQPQHF
cdr3_nt: TGTGCCAGCAGTCCGACGACAGGCGACTATAGCAATCAGCCCCAGCATTTT

v_call: TRBV5-1
clone_size: NA
j_call: TRBJ2-7
d_call: TRBD2
cdr3_aa: CASSKTRGGADEQYF
cdr3_nt: TGCGCCAGCAGCAAAACCCGCGGGGGGGCGGACGAGCAGTACTTC

v_call: TRBV2
clone_size: NA
j_call: TRBJ1-4
d_call: NA
cdr3_aa: CASSELQGGGEKLFF
cdr3_nt: TGTGCCAGCAGTGAGTTACAGGGAGGGGGTGAAAAACTGTTTTTT

v_call: TRBV19
clone_size: NA
j_call: TRBJ1-2
d_call: TRBD1
cdr3_aa: CASSPDRGRGYYGYTF
cdr3_nt: TGTGCCAGTAGTCCGGACAGGGGGAGAGGGTACTATGGCTACACCTTC

v_call: TRBV5-4
clone_size: NA
j_call: TRBJ2-1
d_call: NA
cdr3_aa: CASSLGGSEQFF
cdr3_nt: TGTGCCAGCAGCCTGGGGGGTTCGGAGCAGTTCTTC

v_call: TRBV6-5
clone_size: NA
j_call: TRBJ2-3
d_call: NA
cdr3_aa: CASSYSDPITDTQYF
cdr3_nt: TGTGCCAGCAGTTACTCGGACCCCATCACAGATACGCAGTATTTT

v_call: TRBV21-1
clone_size: NA
j_call: TRBJ2-4
d_call: NA
cdr3_aa: CASSKKCGGGHHRLAKNIQYF
cdr3_nt: TGTGCCAGCAGCAAAAAGTGCGGCGGGGGACACCATCGATTAGCCAAAAACATTCAGTACTTC

v_call: TRBV19
clone_size: many
j_call: TRBJ1-1
d_call: TRBD1
cdr3_aa: CASSFSRTGGNTEAFF
cdr3_nt: TGTGCCAGTAGTTTCTCAAGGACAGGGGGAAACACTGAAGCTTTCTTT

v_call: TRBV6-5
clone_size: NA
j_call: TRBJ1-2
d_call: TRBD1
cdr3_aa: CASSLVGTGLPYGYTF
cdr3_nt: TGTGCCAGCAGTTTGGTCGGGACAGGGTTACCGTATGGCTACACCTTC

v_call: TRBV7-9
clone_size: NA
j_call: TRBJ2-3
d_call: TRBD2
cdr3_aa: CATAGGADTQYF
cdr3_nt: TGTGCCACCGCGGGGGGGGCAGATACGCAGTATTTT

v_call: TRBV27
clone_size: NA
j_call: TRBJ2-1
d_call: NA
cdr3_aa: CASSWGVEQFF
cdr3_nt: TGTGCCAGCAGTTGGGGAGTGGAGCAGTTCTTC

v_call: TRBV5-6
clone_size: NA
j_call: TRBJ1-1
d_call: NA
cdr3_aa: CASSFFNTEAFF
cdr3_nt: TGTGCCAGCAGCTTTTTTAACACTGAAGCTTTCTTT

v_call: TRBV2
clone_size: once
j_call: TRBJ2-7
d_call: NA
cdr3_aa: CASTMDVSYEQYF
cdr3_nt: TGTGCCAGCACTATGGACGTTTCCTACGAGCAGTACTTC

v_call: TRBV2
clone_size: NA
j_call: TRBJ2-7
d_call: NA
cdr3_aa: CASSAGGLSQSYEQYF
cdr3_nt: TGTGCCAGCAGTGCGGGGGGCCTCTCCCAATCCTACGAGCAGTACTTC

v_call: TRBV11-2
clone_size: NA
j_call: TRBJ1-6
d_call: NA
cdr3_aa: CASSLGGGSLHF
cdr3_nt: TGTGCCAGCAGCCTCGGCGGGGGCTCCCTCCACTTT

v_call: TRBV6-5
clone_size: once
j_call: TRBJ2-3
d_call: NA
cdr3_aa: CASSRQEGGTDTQYF
cdr3_nt: TGTGCCAGCAGTCGACAGGAGGGGGGCACAGATACGCAGTATTTT

v_call: TRBV9
clone_size: NA
j_call: TRBJ1-6
d_call: NA
cdr3_aa: CASSVKGRDSPLHF
cdr3_nt: TGTGCCAGCAGCGTCAAGGGACGGGATTCACCCCTCCACTTT

v_call: TRBV5-4
clone_size: few
j_call: TRBJ1-2
d_call: NA
cdr3_aa: CASTYGAGEGGYTF
cdr3_nt: TGTGCCAGCACCTATGGGGCAGGGGAGGGTGGCTACACCTTC